This record looks at one T cell receptor beta chain sequence and its context. In the original analysis: Amplification with reference gene primers provided the estimates of nucleated cell counts. Produced via immunoSEQ multiplex PCR; TCRdb's table is partial and in-frame only. Clone size and the V and J calls come from that table; the DNA yielded D and trimming. The repertoire holds hundreds of thousands of clones, with roughly 85% as singletons. This CDR3 comprises 11 residues. Germline CDR1 SNHLY, CDR2 FYNNEI. V lost 5 bases, J lost 5 bases, and 6 bases lay in between. These data belong to a study of blood T cell repertoires in COVID-19. Turning to the study itself: From the United States, Italy and Spain came samples of acute and convalescent COVID-19. T cells, B-cell-depleted T cells, or PBMCs provided the cDNA or gDNA that served as material.

The chain has TRBV2 and TRBJ2-5, with TRBD2 as a possible D gene (5 bases). Sequences were obtained from peripheral blood. This TCR came from a woman in her thirties or forties with active or convalescent COVID-19. CDR3 amino acids: CASSTGETQYF. In DNA, the CDR3 is TGTGCCAGCAGTACGGGGGAGACCCAGTACTTC.